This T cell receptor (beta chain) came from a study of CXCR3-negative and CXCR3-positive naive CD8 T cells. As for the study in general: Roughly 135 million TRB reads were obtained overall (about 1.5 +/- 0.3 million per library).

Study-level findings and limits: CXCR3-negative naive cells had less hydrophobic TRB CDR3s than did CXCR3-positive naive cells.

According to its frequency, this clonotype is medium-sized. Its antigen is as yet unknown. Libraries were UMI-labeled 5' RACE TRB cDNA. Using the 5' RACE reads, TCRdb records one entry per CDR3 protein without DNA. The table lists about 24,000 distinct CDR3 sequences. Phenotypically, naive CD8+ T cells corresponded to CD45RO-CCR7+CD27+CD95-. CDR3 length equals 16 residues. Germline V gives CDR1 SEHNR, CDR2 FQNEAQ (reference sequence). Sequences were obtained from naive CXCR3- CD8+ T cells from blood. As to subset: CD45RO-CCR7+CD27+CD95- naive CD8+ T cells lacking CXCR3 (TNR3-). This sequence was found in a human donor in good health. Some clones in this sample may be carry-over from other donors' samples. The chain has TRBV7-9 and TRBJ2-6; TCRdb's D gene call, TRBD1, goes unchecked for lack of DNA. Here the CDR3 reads CAGAPTIGPRANVLTF. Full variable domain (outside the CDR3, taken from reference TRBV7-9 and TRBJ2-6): DTGVSQNPRHKITKRGQNVTFRCDPISEHNRLYWYRQTLGQGPEFLTYFQNEAQLEKSRLLSDRFSAERPKGSFSTLEIQRTEQGDSAMYLCAGAPTIGPRANVLTFGAGSRLTVL.